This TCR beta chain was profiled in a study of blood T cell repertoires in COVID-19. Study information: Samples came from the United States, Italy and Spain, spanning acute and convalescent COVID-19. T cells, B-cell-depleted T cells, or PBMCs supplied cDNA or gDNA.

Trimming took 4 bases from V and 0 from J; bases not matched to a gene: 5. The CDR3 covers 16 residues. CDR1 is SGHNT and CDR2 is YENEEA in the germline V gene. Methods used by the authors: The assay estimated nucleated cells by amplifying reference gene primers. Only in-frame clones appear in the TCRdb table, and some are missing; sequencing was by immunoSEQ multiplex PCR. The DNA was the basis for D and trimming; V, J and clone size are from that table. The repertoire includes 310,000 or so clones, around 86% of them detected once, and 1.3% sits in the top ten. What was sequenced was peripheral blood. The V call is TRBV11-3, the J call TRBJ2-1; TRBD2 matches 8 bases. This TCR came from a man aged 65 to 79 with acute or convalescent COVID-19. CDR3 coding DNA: TGTGCCAGCAGCTCCAGAACTAGCGGCTCCTACAATGAGCAGTTCTTC. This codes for CASSSRTSGSYNEQFF.